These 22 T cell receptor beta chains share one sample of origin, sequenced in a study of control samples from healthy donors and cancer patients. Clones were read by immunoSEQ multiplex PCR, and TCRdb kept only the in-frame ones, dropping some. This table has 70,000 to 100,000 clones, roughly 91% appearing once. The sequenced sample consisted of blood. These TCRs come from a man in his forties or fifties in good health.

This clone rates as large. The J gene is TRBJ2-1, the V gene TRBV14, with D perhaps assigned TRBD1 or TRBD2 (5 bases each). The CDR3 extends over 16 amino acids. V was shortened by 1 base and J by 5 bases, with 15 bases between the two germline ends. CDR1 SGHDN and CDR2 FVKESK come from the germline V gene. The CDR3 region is CASSQVPGQGDNEQFF. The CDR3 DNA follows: TGTGCCAGCAGCCAAGTGCCAGGGCAGGGAGACAATGAGCAGTTCTTC.

DNA for the CDR3: TGCAGTGCTAGTAAGACAGGGGGCAATCAGCCCCAGCATTTT. Translation: CSASKTGGNQPQHF. The rearrangement links TRBV20-1 to TRBJ1-5; TRBD1 matches at 8 bases. The CDR3 contains 14 residues. The trim removed 3 bases at V and 2 bases at J, leaving 3 bases unmatched. Germline CDR1 and CDR2: DFQATT and SNEGSKA (reference sequence).

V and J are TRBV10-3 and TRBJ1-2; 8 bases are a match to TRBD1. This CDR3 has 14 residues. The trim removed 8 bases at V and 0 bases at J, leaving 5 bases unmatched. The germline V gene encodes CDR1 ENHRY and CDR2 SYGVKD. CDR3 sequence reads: CAIEDRAANYGYTF. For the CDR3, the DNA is TGTGCCATCGAGGACAGGGCGGCTAACTATGGCTACACCTTC.

Here the CDR3 reads CASSLAGGSGNTIYF. The CDR3 DNA is TGCGCCAGCAGCTTGGCCGGGGGCTCTGGAAACACCATATATTTT. The rearrangement links TRBV5-1 to TRBJ1-3; D might be TRBD1 (5 bases). There are 15 residues in the CDR3. Germline CDR1 SGHRS, CDR2 YFSETQ. V was pared by 0 bases and J by 0 bases, with 7 bases between.

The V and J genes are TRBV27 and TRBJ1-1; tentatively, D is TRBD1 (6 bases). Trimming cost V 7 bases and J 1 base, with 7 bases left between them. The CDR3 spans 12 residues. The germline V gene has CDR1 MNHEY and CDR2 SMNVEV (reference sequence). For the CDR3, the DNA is TGTGCCAGCAAGACAGGGAACACTGAAGCTTTCTTT. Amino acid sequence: CASKTGNTEAFF.

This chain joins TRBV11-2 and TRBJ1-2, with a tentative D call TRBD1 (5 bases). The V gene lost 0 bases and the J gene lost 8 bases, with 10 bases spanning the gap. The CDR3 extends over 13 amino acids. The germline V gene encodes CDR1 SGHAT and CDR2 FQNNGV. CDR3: CASSLERAGGYTF. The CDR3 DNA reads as TGTGCCAGCAGCTTAGAGCGGGCAGGGGGCTACACCTTC.

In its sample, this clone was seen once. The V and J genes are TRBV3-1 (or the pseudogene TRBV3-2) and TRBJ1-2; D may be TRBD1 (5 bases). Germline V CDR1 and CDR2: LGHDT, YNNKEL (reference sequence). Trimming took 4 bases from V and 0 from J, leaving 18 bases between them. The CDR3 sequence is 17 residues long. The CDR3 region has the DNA TGTGCCAGCAGCCCCCGGGTCAGGGCGGGAGCTAACTATGGCTACACCTTC. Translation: CASSPRVRAGANYGYTF.

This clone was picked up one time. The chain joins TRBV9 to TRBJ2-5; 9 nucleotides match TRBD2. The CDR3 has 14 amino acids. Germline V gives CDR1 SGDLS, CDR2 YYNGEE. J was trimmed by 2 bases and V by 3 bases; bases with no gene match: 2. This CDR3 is CASSASGGQETQYF. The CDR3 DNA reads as TGTGCCAGCAGCGCCAGCGGGGGGCAAGAGACCCAGTACTTC.

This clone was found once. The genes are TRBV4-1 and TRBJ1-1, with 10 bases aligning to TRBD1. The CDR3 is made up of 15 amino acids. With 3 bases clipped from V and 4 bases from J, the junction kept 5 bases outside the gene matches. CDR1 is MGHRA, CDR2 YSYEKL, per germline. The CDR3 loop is CASSQTGGRSTEAFF. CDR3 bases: TGCGCCAGCAGCCAGACAGGGGGCCGGAGCACTGAAGCTTTCTTT.

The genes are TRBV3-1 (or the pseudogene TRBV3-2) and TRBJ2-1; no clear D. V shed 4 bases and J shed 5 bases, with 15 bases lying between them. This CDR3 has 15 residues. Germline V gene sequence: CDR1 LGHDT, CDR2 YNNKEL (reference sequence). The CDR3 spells CASSLNLNSNNEQFF. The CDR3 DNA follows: TGTGCCAGCAGCCTTAACTTGAATTCGAACAATGAGCAGTTCTTC.

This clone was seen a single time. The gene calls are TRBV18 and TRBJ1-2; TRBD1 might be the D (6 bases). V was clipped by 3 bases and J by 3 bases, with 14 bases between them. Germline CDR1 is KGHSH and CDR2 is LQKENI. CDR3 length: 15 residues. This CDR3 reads CASSPSRQADYGYTF. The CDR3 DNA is TGTGCCAGCTCACCCTCCCGACAGGCAGACTATGGCTACACCTTC. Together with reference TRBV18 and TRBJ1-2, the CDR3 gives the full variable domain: NAGVMQNPRHLVRRRGQEARLRCSPMKGHSHVYWYRQLPEEGLKFMVYLQKENIIDESGMPKERFSAEFPKEGPSILRIQQVVRGDSAAYFCASSPSRQADYGYTFGSGTRLTVV.

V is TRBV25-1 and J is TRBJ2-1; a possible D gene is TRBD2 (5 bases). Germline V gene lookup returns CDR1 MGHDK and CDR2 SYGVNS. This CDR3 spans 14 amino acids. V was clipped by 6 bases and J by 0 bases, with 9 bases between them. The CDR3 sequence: CASREESSYNEQFF. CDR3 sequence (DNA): TGTGCCAGCAGGGAGGAATCCTCCTACAATGAGCAGTTCTTC.

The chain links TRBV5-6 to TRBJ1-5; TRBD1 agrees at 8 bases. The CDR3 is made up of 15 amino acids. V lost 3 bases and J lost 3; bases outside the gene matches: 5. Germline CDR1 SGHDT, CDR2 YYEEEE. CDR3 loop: CASSSADRDNQPQHF. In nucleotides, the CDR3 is TGTGCCAGCAGCTCGGCGGACAGGGACAATCAGCCCCAGCATTTT.

DNA for the CDR3: TGTGCCAGCAGTTGGACAGGGTGGACTGAAGCTTTCTTT. It translates to CASSWTGWTEAFF. J is TRBJ1-1 and V is TRBV12-3 or TRBV12-4; 8 bases align to TRBD1. The CDR3 extends over 13 amino acids. V trimming: 4 bases; J trimming: 5 bases; junction bases outside the gene matches: 3.

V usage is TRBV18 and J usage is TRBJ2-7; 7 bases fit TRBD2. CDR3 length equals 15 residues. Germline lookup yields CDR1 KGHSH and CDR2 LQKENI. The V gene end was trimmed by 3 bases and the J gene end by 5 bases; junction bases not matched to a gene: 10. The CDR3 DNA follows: TGTGCCAGCTCACCGGATTTCGGCGGGAGAAACGAGCAGTACTTC. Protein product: CASSPDFGGRNEQYF.

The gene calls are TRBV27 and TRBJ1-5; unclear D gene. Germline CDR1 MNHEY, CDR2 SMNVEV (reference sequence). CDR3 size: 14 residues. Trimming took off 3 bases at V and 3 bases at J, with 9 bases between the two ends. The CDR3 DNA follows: TGTGCCAGCAGTTTCCTCGGCTCCAATCAGCCCCAGCATTTT. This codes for CASSFLGSNQPQHF.

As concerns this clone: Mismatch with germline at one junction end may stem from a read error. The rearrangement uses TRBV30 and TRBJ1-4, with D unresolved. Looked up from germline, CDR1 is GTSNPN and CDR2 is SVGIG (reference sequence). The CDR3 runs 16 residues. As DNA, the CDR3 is TGTACCTGGAGGTCCGCCCGGGGTTCTTGGGATGAAAAACTGTTTTTT. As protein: CTWRSARGSWDEKLFF.

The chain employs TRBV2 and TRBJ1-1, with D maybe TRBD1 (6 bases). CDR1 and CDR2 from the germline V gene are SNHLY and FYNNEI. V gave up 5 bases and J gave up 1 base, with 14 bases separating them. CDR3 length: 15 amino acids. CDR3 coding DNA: TGTGCCAGCAGTTATACCGGGACATCGAACACTGAAGCTTTCTTT. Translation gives CASSYTGTSNTEAFF.

DNA for the CDR3: TGTGCCAGCAGCTTGGGGTCTTTCTATGGCTACACCTTC. Translating gives CASSLGSFYGYTF. The V gene is TRBV5-4, the J gene TRBJ1-2, with D uncertain. The germline V gene has CDR1 SGHNT and CDR2 YYREEE (reference sequence). This CDR3 is built from 13 residues. The germline V and J ends were trimmed by 0 bases and 4 bases, with 7 bases remaining between them. Combining the CDR3 with reference TRBV5-4 and TRBJ1-2 gives the whole variable domain ETGVTQSPTHLIKTRGQQVTLRCSSQSGHNTVSWYQQALGQGPQFIFQYYREEENGRGNFPPRFSGLQFPNYSSELNVNALELDDSALYLCASSLGSFYGYTFGSGTRLTVV.

This CDR3 reads CASSLNSEETQYF. DNA of the CDR3: TGTGCCAGCAGCTTGAATAGCGAAGAGACCCAGTACTTC. The V gene is TRBV7-9, the J gene TRBJ2-5, with D possibly being TRBD2 (5 bases). This CDR3 spans 13 amino acids. Germline V lookup: CDR1 SEHNR, CDR2 FQNEAQ (reference sequence). Trimming cost V 3 bases and J 3 bases, with 8 bases left between them.

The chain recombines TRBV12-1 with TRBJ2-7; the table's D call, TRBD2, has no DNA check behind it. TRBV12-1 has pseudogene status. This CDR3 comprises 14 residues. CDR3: CASSFERGTYEQYF. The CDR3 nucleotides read TGTGCCAGCAGCTTTGAACGGGGGACCTACGAGCAGTACTTC.

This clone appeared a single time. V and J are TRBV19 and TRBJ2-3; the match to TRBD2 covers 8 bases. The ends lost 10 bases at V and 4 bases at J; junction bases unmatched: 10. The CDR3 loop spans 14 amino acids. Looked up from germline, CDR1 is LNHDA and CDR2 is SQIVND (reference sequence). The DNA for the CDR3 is TGTGCCACCTCCCCGGGAGGGGCGGCAGATACGCAGTATTTT. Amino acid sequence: CATSPGGAADTQYF.